A selection of T cell receptor beta chains follows, all from one sample in a study of blood T cell repertoires in COVID-19. The data were produced by immunoSEQ multiplex PCR, yet TCRdb's version contains in-frame clones alone and is incomplete. The sample includes approximately 300,000 clones, over 75% of them seen just once. Source material: PBMCs or T cells enriched from blood (not recorded which). The receptors here all came from a man aged 25 to 40 who had recovered from COVID-19. Both conserved end residues are part of each CDR3. D genes are given only for firm matches. Size is stated for part of the rows, as once, few or many counts, or as a class when the clone is expanded.

j_gene: TRBJ1-5
abundance: few
d_gene: -
v_gene: TRBV4-1
CDR3aa: CASSQDRVSNQPQHF
CDR3nt: TGCGCCAGCAGCCAAGATCGGGTTAGCAATCAGCCCCAGCATTTT

j_gene: TRBJ1-2
abundance: -
d_gene: TRBD1
v_gene: TRBV5-4
CDR3aa: CASSQMGQGRGYTF
CDR3nt: TGTGCCAGCAGCCAAATGGGACAGGGGCGAGGCTACACCTTC

j_gene: TRBJ1-6
abundance: few
d_gene: -
v_gene: TRBV21-1
CDR3aa: CASTLPGNSPLHF
CDR3nt: TGTGCCAGCACACTTCCAGGTAATTCACCCCTCCACTTT

j_gene: TRBJ2-7
abundance: few
d_gene: TRBD1
v_gene: TRBV20-1
CDR3aa: CSASSPGQGGGEQYF
CDR3nt: TGCAGTGCTAGTTCCCCGGGACAGGGGGGTGGCGAGCAGTACTTC

j_gene: TRBJ1-1
abundance: -
d_gene: TRBD1
v_gene: TRBV12-5
CDR3aa: CASGLTGVVTEAFF
CDR3nt: TGTGCTAGTGGTTTGACAGGGGTAGTAACTGAAGCTTTCTTT

j_gene: TRBJ1-3
abundance: -
d_gene: -
v_gene: TRBV7-8
CDR3aa: CASSLVSPGVGNTIYF
CDR3nt: TGTGCCAGCAGCTTAGTGTCCCCAGGGGTCGGAAACACCATATATTTT

j_gene: TRBJ1-2
abundance: -
d_gene: TRBD1
v_gene: TRBV28
CDR3aa: CASSETGGANYGYTF
CDR3nt: TGTGCCAGCAGTGAAACAGGGGGCGCCAACTATGGCTACACCTTC

j_gene: TRBJ2-7
abundance: -
d_gene: -
v_gene: TRBV10-3
CDR3aa: CAISEREQVISEQYF
CDR3nt: TGTGCCATCAGTGAGCGCGAACAGGTTATTAGCGAGCAGTACTTC

j_gene: TRBJ1-2
abundance: -
d_gene: -
v_gene: TRBV5-1
CDR3aa: CASSLGPPRGYTF
CDR3nt: TGCGCCAGCAGCTTAGGTCCCCCTAGGGGCTACACCTTC

j_gene: TRBJ2-7
abundance: -
d_gene: -
v_gene: TRBV3-1/TRBV3-2
CDR3aa: CASSQGSRYYEQYF
CDR3nt: TGTGCCAGCAGCCAAGGCTCCAGGTACTACGAGCAGTACTTC

j_gene: TRBJ2-3
abundance: -
d_gene: TRBD1
v_gene: TRBV28
CDR3aa: CASNSIRTGAIDTQYF
CDR3nt: TGTGCCAGTAATTCTATAAGGACAGGGGCAATAGATACGCAGTATTTT

j_gene: TRBJ1-5
abundance: once
d_gene: -
v_gene: TRBV18
CDR3aa: CASSPGAFSNQPQHF
CDR3nt: TGTGCCAGCTCCCCAGGGGCTTTTAGCAATCAGCCCCAGCATTTT

j_gene: TRBJ1-1
abundance: -
d_gene: -
v_gene: TRBV29-1
CDR3aa: CSVVGSTGLNTEAFF
CDR3nt: TGCAGCGTTGTGGGAAGCACAGGGCTGAACACTGAAGCTTTCTTT

j_gene: TRBJ2-3
abundance: few
d_gene: TRBD2
v_gene: TRBV7-2
CDR3aa: CASSLSGTNTDTQYF
CDR3nt: TGTGCCAGCAGCTTAAGTGGGACTAACACAGATACGCAGTATTTT

j_gene: TRBJ2-1
abundance: -
d_gene: -
v_gene: TRBV5-1
CDR3aa: CASSSDRSNNEQFF
CDR3nt: TGCGCCAGCAGCTCCGACAGGAGCAACAATGAGCAGTTCTTC

j_gene: TRBJ1-3
abundance: -
d_gene: -
v_gene: TRBV19
CDR3aa: CASSYFGGYSGNTIYF
CDR3nt: TGTGCCAGTAGTTACTTCGGGGGGTACTCTGGAAACACCATATATTTT

j_gene: TRBJ2-1
abundance: -
d_gene: -
v_gene: TRBV6-1
CDR3aa: CASSEGRGQYYNEQFF
CDR3nt: TGTGCCAGCAGTGAAGGGCGGGGACAGTATTACAATGAGCAGTTCTTC

j_gene: TRBJ2-5
abundance: -
d_gene: TRBD1
v_gene: TRBV14
CDR3aa: CASSARPGQGYQETQYF
CDR3nt: TGTGCCAGCAGTGCCAGACCGGGACAGGGGTACCAAGAGACCCAGTACTTC

j_gene: TRBJ2-7
abundance: -
d_gene: TRBD1
v_gene: TRBV15
CDR3aa: CATSRVGTGAYEQYF
CDR3nt: TGTGCCACCAGCAGAGTTGGGACAGGAGCCTACGAGCAGTACTTC

j_gene: TRBJ2-7
abundance: -
d_gene: -
v_gene: TRBV6-5
CDR3aa: CASSRSRSSYEQYF
CDR3nt: TGTGCCAGCAGTCGCTCGAGGTCCTCCTACGAGCAGTACTTC

j_gene: TRBJ2-3
abundance: -
d_gene: -
v_gene: TRBV30
CDR3aa: CAWSRAGRTDTQYF
CDR3nt: TGTGCCTGGAGTAGGGCGGGGCGCACAGATACGCAGTATTTT

j_gene: TRBJ1-2
abundance: -
d_gene: TRBD1
v_gene: TRBV27
CDR3aa: CASLDRASGGYTF
CDR3nt: TGTGCCAGCCTTGACAGGGCCTCGGGTGGCTACACCTTC

j_gene: TRBJ2-1
abundance: -
d_gene: -
v_gene: TRBV3-1/TRBV3-2
CDR3aa: CASSQPLVWATSHEQFF
CDR3nt: TGTGCCAGCAGCCAACCCTTGGTGTGGGCTACATCCCATGAGCAGTTCTTC

j_gene: TRBJ2-1
abundance: few
d_gene: -
v_gene: TRBV5-5
CDR3aa: CASSLGRKTLNSYNEQFF
CDR3nt: TGTGCCAGCAGCTTGGGCCGAAAGACTCTTAATTCTTACAATGAGCAGTTCTTC

j_gene: TRBJ2-7
abundance: -
d_gene: TRBD2
v_gene: TRBV4-2
CDR3aa: CASSTPGTSTPEQYF
CDR3nt: TGTGCCAGCAGCACACCCGGGACTAGCACGCCCGAGCAGTACTTC

j_gene: TRBJ2-7
abundance: -
d_gene: TRBD2
v_gene: TRBV9
CDR3aa: CASSARLAGVGEQYF
CDR3nt: TGTGCCAGCAGCGCGCGACTAGCGGGGGTGGGAGAGCAGTACTTC